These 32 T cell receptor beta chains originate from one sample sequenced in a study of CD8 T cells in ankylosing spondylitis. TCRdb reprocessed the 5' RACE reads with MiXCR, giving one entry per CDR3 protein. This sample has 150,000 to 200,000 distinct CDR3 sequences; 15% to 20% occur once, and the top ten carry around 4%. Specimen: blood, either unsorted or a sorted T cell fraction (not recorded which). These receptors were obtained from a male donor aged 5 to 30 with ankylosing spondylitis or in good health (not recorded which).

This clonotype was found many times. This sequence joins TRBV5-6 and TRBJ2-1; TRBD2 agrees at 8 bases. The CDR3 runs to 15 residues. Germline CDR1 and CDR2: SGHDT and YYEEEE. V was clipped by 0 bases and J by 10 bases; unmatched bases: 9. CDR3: CASSLGLALFGEQFF. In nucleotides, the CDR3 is TGTGCCAGCAGCTTGGGACTAGCGCTTTTCGGAGAGCAGTTCTTC.

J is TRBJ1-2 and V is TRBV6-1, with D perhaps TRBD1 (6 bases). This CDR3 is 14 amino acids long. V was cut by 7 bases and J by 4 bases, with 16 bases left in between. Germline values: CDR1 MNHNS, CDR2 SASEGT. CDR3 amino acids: CASTNGQWGYGYTF. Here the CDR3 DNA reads TGTGCCAGCACCAATGGACAGTGGGGCTATGGCTACACCTTC.

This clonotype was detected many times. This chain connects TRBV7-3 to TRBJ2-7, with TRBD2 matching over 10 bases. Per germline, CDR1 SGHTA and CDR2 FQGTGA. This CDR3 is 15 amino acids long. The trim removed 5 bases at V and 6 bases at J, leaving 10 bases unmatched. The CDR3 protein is CASSPSSGSLAEQYF. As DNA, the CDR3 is TGTGCCAGCAGCCCCTCTAGCGGGAGTCTGGCCGAGCAGTACTTC.

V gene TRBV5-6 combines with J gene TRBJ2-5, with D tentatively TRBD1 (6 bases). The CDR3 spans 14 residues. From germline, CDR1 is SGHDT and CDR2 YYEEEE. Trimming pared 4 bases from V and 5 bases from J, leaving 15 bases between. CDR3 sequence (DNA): TGTGCCAGCAGCGCGGACAGTGGCGAGGAGACCCAGTACTTC. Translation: CASSADSGEETQYF. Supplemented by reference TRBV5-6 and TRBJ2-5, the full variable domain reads DAGVTQSPTHLIKTRGQQVTLRCSPKSGHDTVSWYQQALGQGPQFIFQYYEEEERQRGNFPDRFSGHQFPNYSSELNVNALLLGDSALYLCASSADSGEETQYFGPGTRLLVL.

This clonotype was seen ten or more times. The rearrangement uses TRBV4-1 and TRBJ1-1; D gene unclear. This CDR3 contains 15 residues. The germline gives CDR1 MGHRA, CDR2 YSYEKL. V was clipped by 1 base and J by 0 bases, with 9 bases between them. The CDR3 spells CASSQVVGVNTEAFF. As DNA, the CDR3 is TGCGCCAGCAGCCAAGTAGTGGGTGTGAACACTGAAGCTTTCTTT.

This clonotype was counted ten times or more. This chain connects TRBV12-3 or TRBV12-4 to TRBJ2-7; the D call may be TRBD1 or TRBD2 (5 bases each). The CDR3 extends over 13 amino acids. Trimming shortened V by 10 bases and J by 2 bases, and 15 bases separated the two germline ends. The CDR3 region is CATTEGWPYEQYF. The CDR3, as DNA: TGTGCCACTACAGAGGGGTGGCCCTACGAGCAGTACTTC.

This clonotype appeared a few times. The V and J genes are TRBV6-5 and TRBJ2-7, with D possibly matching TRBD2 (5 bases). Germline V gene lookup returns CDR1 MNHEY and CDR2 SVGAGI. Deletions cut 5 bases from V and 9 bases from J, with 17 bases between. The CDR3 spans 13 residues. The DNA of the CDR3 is TGTGCCAGCAGTCCCTTAGCCGGGGAGACGCAGTACTTC. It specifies CASSPLAGETQYF.

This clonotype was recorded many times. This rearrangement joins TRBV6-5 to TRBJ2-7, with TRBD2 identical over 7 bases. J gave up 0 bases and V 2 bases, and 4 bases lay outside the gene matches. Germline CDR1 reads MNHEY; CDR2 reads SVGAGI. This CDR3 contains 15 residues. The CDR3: CASSYGRDYSYEQYF. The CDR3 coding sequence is TGTGCCAGCAGTTACGGACGGGACTACTCCTACGAGCAGTACTTC.

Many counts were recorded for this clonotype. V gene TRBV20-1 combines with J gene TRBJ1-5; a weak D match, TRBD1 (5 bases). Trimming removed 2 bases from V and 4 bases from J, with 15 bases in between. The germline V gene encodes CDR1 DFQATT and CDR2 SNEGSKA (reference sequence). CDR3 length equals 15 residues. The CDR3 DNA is TGCAGTGCTAGAAACCCCGCGGGGGGAAATCAGCCCCAGCATTTT. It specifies CSARNPAGGNQPQHF.

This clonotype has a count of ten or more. CDR3 in DNA: TGCGCCAGCAGCATCGGACGTATACAAGAGACCCAGTACTTC. Translated, it gives CASSIGRIQETQYF. The V gene is TRBV5-1, the J gene TRBJ2-5, with D unresolved. Trimming took off 4 bases at V and 2 bases at J, with 12 bases between the two ends. Per germline, CDR1 SGHRS and CDR2 YFSETQ. This CDR3 has 14 amino acids.

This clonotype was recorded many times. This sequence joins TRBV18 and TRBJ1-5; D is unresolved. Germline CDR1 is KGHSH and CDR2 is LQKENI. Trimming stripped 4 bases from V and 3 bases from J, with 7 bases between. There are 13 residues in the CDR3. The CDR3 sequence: CASSQGSNQPQHF. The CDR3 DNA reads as TGTGCCAGCTCACAGGGATCCAATCAGCCCCAGCATTTT. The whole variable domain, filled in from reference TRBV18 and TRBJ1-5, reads NAGVMQNPRHLVRRRGQEARLRCSPMKGHSHVYWYRQLPEEGLKFMVYLQKENIIDESGMPKERFSAEFPKEGPSILRIQQVVRGDSAAYFCASSQGSNQPQHFGDGTRLSIL.

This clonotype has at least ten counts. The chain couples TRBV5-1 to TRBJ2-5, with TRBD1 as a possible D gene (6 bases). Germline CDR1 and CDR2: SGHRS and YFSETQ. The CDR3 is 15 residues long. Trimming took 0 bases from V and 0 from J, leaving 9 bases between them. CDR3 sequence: CASSLAGVHQETQYF. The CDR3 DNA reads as TGCGCCAGCAGCTTGGCAGGGGTTCACCAAGAGACCCAGTACTTC.

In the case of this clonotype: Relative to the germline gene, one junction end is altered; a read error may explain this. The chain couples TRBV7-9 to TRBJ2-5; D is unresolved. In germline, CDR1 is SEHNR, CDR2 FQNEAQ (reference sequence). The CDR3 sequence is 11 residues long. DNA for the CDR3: TGTGCCAGCAGCTTAGCGGGCTCGAATCACTTC. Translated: CASSLAGSNHF.

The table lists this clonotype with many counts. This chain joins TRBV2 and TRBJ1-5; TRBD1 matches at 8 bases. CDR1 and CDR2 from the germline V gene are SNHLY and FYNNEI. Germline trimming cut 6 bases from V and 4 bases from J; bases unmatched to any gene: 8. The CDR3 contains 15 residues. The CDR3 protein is CASRAQGVGNQPQHF. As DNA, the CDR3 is TGTGCCAGCAGAGCACAGGGGGTAGGGAATCAGCCCCAGCATTTT.

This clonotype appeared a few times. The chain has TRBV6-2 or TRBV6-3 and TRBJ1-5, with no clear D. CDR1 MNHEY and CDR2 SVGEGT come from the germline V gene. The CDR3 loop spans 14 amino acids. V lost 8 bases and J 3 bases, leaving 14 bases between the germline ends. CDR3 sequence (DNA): TGTGCCAGCCACGGTCCGGCGGACAATCAGCCCCAGCATTTT. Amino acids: CASHGPADNQPQHF.

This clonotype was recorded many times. As DNA, the CDR3 is TGTGCCAGCAGTGAATTCTCCAGGGGGTACACTGAAGCTTTCTTT. Protein product: CASSEFSRGYTEAFF. The rearrangement uses TRBV25-1 and TRBJ1-1, with 7 bases that match TRBD1. Germline V lookup: CDR1 MGHDK, CDR2 SYGVNS. V gave up 1 base and J gave up 3 bases; unmatched junction bases: 5. This CDR3 contains 15 residues.

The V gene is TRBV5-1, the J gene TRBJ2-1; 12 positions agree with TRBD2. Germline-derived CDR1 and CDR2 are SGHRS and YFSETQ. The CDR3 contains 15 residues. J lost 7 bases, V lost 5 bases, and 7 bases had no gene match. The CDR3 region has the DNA TGCGCCAGCAGGCGACTAGCGGGAGAAACGAATGAGCAGTTCTTC. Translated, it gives CASRRLAGETNEQFF.

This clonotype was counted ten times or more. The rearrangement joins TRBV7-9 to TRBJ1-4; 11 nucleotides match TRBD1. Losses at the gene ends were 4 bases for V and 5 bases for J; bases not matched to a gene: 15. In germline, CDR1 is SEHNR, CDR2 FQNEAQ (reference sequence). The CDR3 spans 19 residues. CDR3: CASSYFEDRGPRQNEKLFF. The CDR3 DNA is TGTGCCAGCAGCTATTTTGAGGACAGGGGGCCCCGGCAAAATGAAAAACTGTTTTTT.

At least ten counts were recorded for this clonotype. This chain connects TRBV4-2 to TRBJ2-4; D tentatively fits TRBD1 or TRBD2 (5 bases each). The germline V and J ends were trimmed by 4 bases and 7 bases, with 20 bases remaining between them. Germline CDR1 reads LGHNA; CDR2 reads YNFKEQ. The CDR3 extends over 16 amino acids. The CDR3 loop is CASSRFPGTAGNIQYF. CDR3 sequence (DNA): TGTGCCAGCAGCCGCTTCCCCGGGACGGCTGGGAACATTCAGTACTTC.

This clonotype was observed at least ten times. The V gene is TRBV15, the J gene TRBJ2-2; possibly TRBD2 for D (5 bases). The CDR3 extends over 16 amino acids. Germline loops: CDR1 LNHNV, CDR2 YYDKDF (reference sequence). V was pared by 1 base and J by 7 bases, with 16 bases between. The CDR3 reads CATSRGQRTQDGELFF. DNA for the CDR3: TGTGCCACCAGCAGAGGCCAGCGGACCCAAGACGGGGAGCTGTTTTTT.

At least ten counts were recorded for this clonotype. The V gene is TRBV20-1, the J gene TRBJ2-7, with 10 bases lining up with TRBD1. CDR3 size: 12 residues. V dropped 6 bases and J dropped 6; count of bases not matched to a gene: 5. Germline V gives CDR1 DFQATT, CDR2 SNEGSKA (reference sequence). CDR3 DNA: TGCAGTGCCAGGACAGGGGGAGCCGAGCAGTACTTC. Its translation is CSARTGGAEQYF.

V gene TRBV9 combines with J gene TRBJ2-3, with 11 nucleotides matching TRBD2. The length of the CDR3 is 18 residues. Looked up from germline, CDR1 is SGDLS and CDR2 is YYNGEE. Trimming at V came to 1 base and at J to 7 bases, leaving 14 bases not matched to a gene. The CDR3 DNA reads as TGTGCCAGCAGCGTACCGCCCACCGTAGCGGGAGGGCTAAATACGCAGTATTTT. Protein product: CASSVPPTVAGGLNTQYF.

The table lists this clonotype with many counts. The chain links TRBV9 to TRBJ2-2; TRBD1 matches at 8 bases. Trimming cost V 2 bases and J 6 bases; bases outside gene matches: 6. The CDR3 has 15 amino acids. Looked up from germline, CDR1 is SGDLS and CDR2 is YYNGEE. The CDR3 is CASSVGQGTPGELFF. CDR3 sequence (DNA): TGTGCCAGCAGCGTTGGACAGGGTACCCCCGGGGAGCTGTTTTTT.

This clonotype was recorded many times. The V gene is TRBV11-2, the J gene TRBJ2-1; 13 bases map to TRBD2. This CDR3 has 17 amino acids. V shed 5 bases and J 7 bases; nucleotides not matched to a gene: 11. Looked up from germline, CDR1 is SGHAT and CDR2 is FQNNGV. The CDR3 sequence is CASSTDGTSGILNEQFF. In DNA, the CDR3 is TGTGCCAGCAGCACCGATGGGACTAGCGGGATTCTAAATGAGCAGTTCTTC.

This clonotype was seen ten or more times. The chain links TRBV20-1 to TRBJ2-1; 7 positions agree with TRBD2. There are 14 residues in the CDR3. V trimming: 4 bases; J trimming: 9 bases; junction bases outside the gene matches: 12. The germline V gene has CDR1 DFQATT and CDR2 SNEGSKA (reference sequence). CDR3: CSAMVGGPVSEQFF. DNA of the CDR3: TGCAGTGCTATGGTGGGAGGGCCCGTGAGTGAGCAGTTCTTC.

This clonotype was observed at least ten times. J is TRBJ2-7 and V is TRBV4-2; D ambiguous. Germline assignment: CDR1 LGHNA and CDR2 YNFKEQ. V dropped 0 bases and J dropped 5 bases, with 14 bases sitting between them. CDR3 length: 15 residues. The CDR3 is CASSQDWQDRDEQYF. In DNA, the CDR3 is TGTGCCAGCAGCCAAGACTGGCAGGATCGGGACGAGCAGTACTTC.

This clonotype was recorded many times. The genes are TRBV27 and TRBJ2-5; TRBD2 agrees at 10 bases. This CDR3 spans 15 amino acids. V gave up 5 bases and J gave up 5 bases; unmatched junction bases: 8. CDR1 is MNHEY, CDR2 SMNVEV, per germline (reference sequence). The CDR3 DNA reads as TGTGCCAGCAGTCCATGGGTTAGCGGGGGGGAGACCCAGTACTTC. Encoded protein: CASSPWVSGGETQYF.

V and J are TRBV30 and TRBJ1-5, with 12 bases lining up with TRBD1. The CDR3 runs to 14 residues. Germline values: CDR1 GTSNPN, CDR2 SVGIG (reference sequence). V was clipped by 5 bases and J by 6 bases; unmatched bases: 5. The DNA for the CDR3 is TGTGCCTGGGCAGGGGGACAGGGGGCTCAGCCCCAGCATTTT. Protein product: CAWAGGQGAQPQHF. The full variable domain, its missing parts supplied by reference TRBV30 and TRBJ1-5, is SQTIHQWPATLVQPVGSPLSLECTVEGTSNPNLYWYRQAAGRGLQLLFYSVGIGQISSEVPQNLSASRPQDRQFILSSKKLLLSDSGFYLCAWAGGQGAQPQHFGDGTRLSIL.

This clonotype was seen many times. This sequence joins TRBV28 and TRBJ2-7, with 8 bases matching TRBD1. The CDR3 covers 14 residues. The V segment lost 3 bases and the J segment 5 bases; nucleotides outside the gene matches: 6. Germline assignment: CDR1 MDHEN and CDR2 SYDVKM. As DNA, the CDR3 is TGTGCCAGCAGTTTTGCAGGGGGCTCGAACGAGCAGTACTTC. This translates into CASSFAGGSNEQYF.

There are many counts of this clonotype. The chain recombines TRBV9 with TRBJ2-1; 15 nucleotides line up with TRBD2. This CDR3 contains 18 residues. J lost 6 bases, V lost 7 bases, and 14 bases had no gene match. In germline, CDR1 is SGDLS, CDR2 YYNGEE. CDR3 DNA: TGTGCCAGCGGGACCCAGGGACTAGCGGGAGGAAAGGGCAATGAGCAGTTCTTC. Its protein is CASGTQGLAGGKGNEQFF.

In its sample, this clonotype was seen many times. The CDR3 is CASSYLGGNTIYF. The DNA for the CDR3 is TGTGCCAGCAGCTACTTGGGGGGAAACACCATATATTTT. The chain has TRBV9 and TRBJ1-3, with D uncertain. Germline V gene data show CDR1 as SGDLS and CDR2 as YYNGEE. V shed 4 bases and J shed 4 bases, with 9 bases lying between them. The CDR3 runs to 13 residues.

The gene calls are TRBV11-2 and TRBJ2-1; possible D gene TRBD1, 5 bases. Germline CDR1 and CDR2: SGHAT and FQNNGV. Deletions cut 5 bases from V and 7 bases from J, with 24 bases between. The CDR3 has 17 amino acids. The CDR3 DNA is TGTGCCAGCAGCCGCCACCCGGCAGCGCCCCCAGGGAATGAGCAGTTCTTC. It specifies CASSRHPAAPPGNEQFF. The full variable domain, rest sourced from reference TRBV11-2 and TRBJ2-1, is EAGVAQSPRYKIIEKRQSVAFWCNPISGHATLYWYQQILGQGPKLLIQFQNNGVVDDSQLPKDRFSAERLKGVDSTLKIQPAKLEDSAVYLCASSRHPAAPPGNEQFFGPGTRLTVL.